Listed here are 16 T cell receptor beta chains from one sample, sequenced in a study of blood T cell repertoires in COVID-19 (dated by TCRdb to 2020 to 2022). The receptor library was made with the immunoSEQ multiplex PCR assay. TCRdb's version of the immuneACCESS table is confined to in-frame rearrangements and falls short of the full clone set. An unresolved V gene accounts for under half of the shortfall where checked; the remainder is of unknown origin. This sample gives 87,000 or so clones in total; 85% to 90% of them show up just once. The top ten clones comprise about 24% of the sample. Specimen: peripheral blood. The receptor set was obtained from a woman older than 75 in a cohort sampled during active or convalescent COVID-19.

This chain links TRBV11-3 with TRBJ2-6; 8 bases line up with TRBD1. Germline V gene sequence: CDR1 SGHNT, CDR2 YENEEA. CDR3 length: 16 amino acids. With V trimmed by 10 bases and J by 0 bases, 8 bases remained unmatched. CDR3 sequence reads: CATSEGQASGANVLTF. CDR3 nucleotides: TGTGCCACCTCAGAGGGACAGGCCTCTGGGGCCAACGTCCTGACTTTC.

The genes are TRBV6-4 and TRBJ1-2; tentatively, D is TRBD1 (5 bases). The CDR3 runs 14 residues. V lost 3 bases, J lost 5 bases, and 13 bases lay in between. CDR1 and CDR2 (germline): MRHNA, SNTAGT. CDR3 coding DNA: TGTGCCAGCAGTGAAGGAGGGGCCGGGTATGGCTACACCTTC. This sequence encodes CASSEGGAGYGYTF.

This clone appeared a single time. V usage is TRBV12-3 or TRBV12-4 and J usage is TRBJ1-2; tentative D call: TRBD1 (6 bases). V was pared by 5 bases and J by 7 bases, with 11 bases between. The CDR3 is made up of 12 amino acids. Here the CDR3 reads CASSTQGRGYTF. The CDR3 nucleotides read TGTGCCAGCAGTACACAGGGTCGTGGCTACACCTTC.

The V and J genes are TRBV29-1 and TRBJ2-3; possibly TRBD1 for D (5 bases). This CDR3 region has 14 residues. CDR1 is SQVTM and CDR2 is ANQGSEA in the germline V gene. Trimming shortened V by 3 bases and J by 1 base, and 11 bases separated the two germline ends. Written as DNA, the CDR3 is TGCAGCGTTGACCTCAGGGTAGGCACAGATACGCAGTATTTT. Residues: CSVDLRVGTDTQYF.

This chain joins TRBV28 and TRBJ1-2, with D unresolved. Germline values: CDR1 MDHEN, CDR2 SYDVKM. V lost 3 bases and J lost 2, with 10 bases in between. The CDR3 loop spans 14 amino acids. CDR3 in amino acids: CASSLTRRNYGYTF. The DNA for the CDR3 is TGTGCCAGCAGTTTGACTCGCCGGAACTATGGCTACACCTTC.

The chain has TRBV4-1 and TRBJ1-5, with D perhaps matching TRBD1 (5 bases). Germline V lookup: CDR1 MGHRA, CDR2 YSYEKL. The CDR3 sequence is 16 residues long. Trimming pared 4 bases from V and 0 bases from J, leaving 13 bases between. The DNA for the CDR3 is TGCGCCAGCAGCCTCCGGGACTCACTTAGCAATCAGCCCCAGCATTTT. It encodes CASSLRDSLSNQPQHF.

This chain uses TRBV5-6 with TRBJ1-2; 9 bases fit TRBD1. J was trimmed by 3 bases and V by 4 bases; bases with no gene match: 7. This CDR3 has 15 amino acids. CDR1 is SGHDT, CDR2 YYEEEE, per germline. The CDR3, as DNA: TGTGCCAGCAGCCTGACCACAGGGGGCGACTATGGCTACACCTTC. As protein: CASSLTTGGDYGYTF.

The rearrangement links TRBV6-5 to TRBJ2-7; 8 bases match TRBD2. Losses at the gene ends were 2 bases for V and 7 bases for J; bases not matched to a gene: 7. CDR3 length equals 14 residues. Germline V gene data show CDR1 as MNHEY and CDR2 as SVGAGI. The CDR3 is CASSYRGLAREQYF. The CDR3 DNA reads TGTGCCAGCAGTTACAGAGGACTAGCTCGAGAGCAGTACTTC.

The V call is TRBV10-3, the J call TRBJ2-7, with 9 bases aligning to TRBD1. The J segment lost 6 bases and the V segment lost 3 bases, leaving 6 bases of the junction unmatched. The CDR3 covers 14 residues. Germline CDR1 reads ENHRY; CDR2 reads SYGVKD. In nucleotides, the CDR3 is TGTGCCATCAGTGATGGGACAGGGTATGGCGAGCAGTACTTC. This translates into CAISDGTGYGEQYF.

J is TRBJ1-2 and V is TRBV20-1, with D possibly matching TRBD1 (6 bases). Between the trimmed V and J ends, which lost 3 bases and 8 bases, there was a span of 22 bases. The CDR3 spans 15 residues. Germline values: CDR1 DFQATT, CDR2 SNEGSKA (reference sequence). The CDR3 region is CSASQGSRIDGGYTF. DNA for the CDR3: TGCAGTGCTAGTCAGGGGTCCAGGATCGACGGGGGCTACACCTTC.

The CDR3 DNA follows: TGTGCCAGCAGAGCCACAGGGGGCGAGCAGTACTTC. Encoded protein: CASRATGGEQYF. This rearrangement joins TRBV6-6 to TRBJ2-7; 8 nucleotides agree with TRBD1. Germline lookup yields CDR1 MNHNY and CDR2 SVGAGI (reference sequence). V gave up 6 bases and J gave up 6 bases; unmatched junction bases: 4. This CDR3 has 12 residues.

The chain has TRBV9 and TRBJ1-1; D remains unclear. Per the germline V gene, CDR1 is SGDLS and CDR2 is YYNGEE. V dropped 3 bases and J dropped 1 base, with 10 bases sitting between them. The CDR3 loop spans 14 amino acids. In nucleotides, the CDR3 is TGTGCCAGCAGCGCCCGACGGGAGAACACTGAAGCTTTCTTT. Protein product: CASSARRENTEAFF.

The chain is built from TRBV25-1 and TRBJ2-1; TRBD1 matches 8 bases. Germline CDR1 and CDR2: MGHDK and SYGVNS. This CDR3 region has 16 residues. V trimming: 1 base; J trimming: 8 bases; junction bases outside the gene matches: 10. The CDR3 coding sequence is TGTGCCAGCAGTGAATTCATTGGGACAGGATCCGATGAGCAGTTCTTC. As protein: CASSEFIGTGSDEQFF.

The V gene is TRBV30, the J gene TRBJ2-7; maybe TRBD2 (7 bases). CDR1 and CDR2 (germline): GTSNPN, SVGIG (reference sequence). This CDR3 has 14 amino acids. V gave up 5 bases and J gave up 3 bases, with 17 bases separating them. CDR3 coding DNA: TGTGCCTGGCGCCGACGGGGGGCGGGCTACGAGCAGTACTTC. Residues: CAWRRRGAGYEQYF.

A single count supports this clone. The rearrangement joins TRBV5-6 to TRBJ1-3; D not certain. This CDR3 spans 14 amino acids. CDR1 and CDR2 (germline): SGHDT, YYEEEE. Trimming pared 2 bases from V and 0 bases from J, leaving 6 bases between. This CDR3 is CASSLGGSGNTIYF. CDR3 nucleotides: TGTGCCAGCAGCTTAGGAGGCTCTGGAAACACCATATATTTT. The whole variable domain, remainder taken from reference TRBV5-6 and TRBJ1-3, is DAGVTQSPTHLIKTRGQQVTLRCSPKSGHDTVSWYQQALGQGPQFIFQYYEEEERQRGNFPDRFSGHQFPNYSSELNVNALLLGDSALYLCASSLGGSGNTIYFGEGSWLTVV.

This chain links TRBV6-5 with TRBJ2-3, with D tentatively TRBD2 (6 bases). This CDR3 contains 14 residues. Germline CDR1 is MNHEY and CDR2 is SVGAGI. V was cut by 10 bases and J by 2 bases, with 16 bases left in between. CDR3 region: CATNRGRSTDTQYF. The DNA of the CDR3 is TGTGCCACCAACAGAGGGAGGTCCACAGATACGCAGTATTTT.